The T cell receptor beta chain described here comes from a study of T cells in Graves' hyperthyroidism and ophthalmopathy. Study-level points and caveats: Most clonotypes expanded in the thyroid (above 0.001) were also present in blood.

Only a few counts were recorded for this clonotype. Its antigen is unknown. The TCR beta CDR3 regions underwent amplification using RNA transcripts as the source. With the HTBI primer set, the TCR CDR3 went through a first round of RT-PCR. TCRdb independently ran MiXCR on the multiplex PCR reads; one entry per CDR3 protein. The sample has a few hundred thousand distinct CDR3 sequences, roughly 15% seen once. V was clipped by 6 bases and J by 0 bases, with 18 bases between them. CDR3 size: 18 residues. Per germline, CDR1 SNHLY and CDR2 FYNNEI. Stable disease denoted Graves' hyperthyroidism without ophthalmopathy progression within 18 months.

Sequencing used blood. This rearrangement joins TRBV2 to TRBJ2-6; TRBD1 or TRBD2 may be the D gene (5 bases each). The receptor was isolated from a young woman with Graves' hyperthyroidism. CDR3 in amino acids: CASRHDGTLNSGANVLTF. DNA for the CDR3: TGTGCCAGCAGGCATGACGGGACGCTGAACTCTGGGGCCAACGTCCTGACTTTC.